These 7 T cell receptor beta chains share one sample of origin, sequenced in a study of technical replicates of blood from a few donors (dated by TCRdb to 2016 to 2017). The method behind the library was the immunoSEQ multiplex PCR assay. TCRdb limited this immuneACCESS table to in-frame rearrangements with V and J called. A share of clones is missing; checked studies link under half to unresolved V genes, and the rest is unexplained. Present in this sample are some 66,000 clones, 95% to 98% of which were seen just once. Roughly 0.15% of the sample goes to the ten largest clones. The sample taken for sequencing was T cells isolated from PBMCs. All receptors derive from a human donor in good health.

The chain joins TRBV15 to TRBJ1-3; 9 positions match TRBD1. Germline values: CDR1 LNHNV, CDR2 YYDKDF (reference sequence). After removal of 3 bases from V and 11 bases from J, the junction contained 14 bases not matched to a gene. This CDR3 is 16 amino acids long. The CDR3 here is CATSSTPGTGPFAIYF. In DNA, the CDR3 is TGTGCCACCAGCAGTACTCCCGGGACAGGGCCTTTCGCCATATATTTT. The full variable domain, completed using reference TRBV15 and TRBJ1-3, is DAMVIQNPRYQVTQFGKPVTLSCSQTLNHNVMYWYQQKSSQAPKLLFHYYDKDFNNEADTPDNFQSRRPNTSFCFLDIRSPGLGDTAMYLCATSSTPGTGPFAIYFGEGSWLTVV.

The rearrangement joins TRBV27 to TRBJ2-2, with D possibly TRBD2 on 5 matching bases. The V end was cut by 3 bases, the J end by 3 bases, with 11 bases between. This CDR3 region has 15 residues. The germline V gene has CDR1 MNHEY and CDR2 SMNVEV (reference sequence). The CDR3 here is CASSLEREYTGELFF. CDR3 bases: TGTGCCAGCAGTTTGGAACGGGAATACACCGGGGAGCTGTTTTTT.

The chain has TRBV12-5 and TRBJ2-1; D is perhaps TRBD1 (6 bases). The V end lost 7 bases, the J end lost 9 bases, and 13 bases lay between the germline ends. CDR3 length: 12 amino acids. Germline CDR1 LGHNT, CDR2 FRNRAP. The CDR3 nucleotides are TGTGCTAGTGAGACAGGAGATCCTGAGCAGTTCTTC. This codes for CASETGDPEQFF.

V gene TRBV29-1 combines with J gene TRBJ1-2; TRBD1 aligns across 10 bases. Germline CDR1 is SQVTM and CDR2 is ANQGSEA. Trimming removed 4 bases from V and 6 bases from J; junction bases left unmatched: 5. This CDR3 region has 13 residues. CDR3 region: CSVADRGQHGYTF. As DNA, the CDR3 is TGCAGCGTTGCTGACAGGGGGCAACATGGCTACACCTTC.

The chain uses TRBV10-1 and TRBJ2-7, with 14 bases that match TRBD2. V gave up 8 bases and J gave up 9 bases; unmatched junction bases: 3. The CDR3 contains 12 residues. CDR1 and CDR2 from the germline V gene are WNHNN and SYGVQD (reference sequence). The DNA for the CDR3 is TGCGCCAGCGGGACTAGCGGGAGCGGGCAGTACTTC. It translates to CASGTSGSGQYF.

The CDR3 DNA reads as TGTGCCAGCAGTTTCCTAGCGGGAGAAAGGCATGAGCAGTTCTTC. This codes for CASSFLAGERHEQFF. This chain links TRBV27 with TRBJ2-1, with 10 positions matching TRBD2. The junction had 7 bases not matched to a gene; V was cut back by 3 bases and J by 8 bases. The CDR3 runs 15 residues. Germline values: CDR1 MNHEY, CDR2 SMNVEV (reference sequence).

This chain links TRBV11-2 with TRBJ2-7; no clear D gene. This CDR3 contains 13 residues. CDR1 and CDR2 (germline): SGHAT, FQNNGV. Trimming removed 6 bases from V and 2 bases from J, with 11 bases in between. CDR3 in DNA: TGTGCCAGCAGACCCGGTGGTACCTACGAGCAGTACTTC. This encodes CASRPGGTYEQYF.